The entry below gives a single T cell receptor (beta chain) sequence along with its context. These data are taken from a study of T cell responses to AZD1222 COVID-19 vaccine. Sequenced by immunoSEQ multiplex PCR; TCRdb stores in-frame clones only, minus some. The sample consists of some 140,000 clones, around 92% of them appearing once. V was shortened by 6 bases and J by 1 base, with 14 bases between the two germline ends. CDR3 length: 14 amino acids. Germline V gene sequence: CDR1 SGHRS, CDR2 YFSETQ. This chain uses TRBV5-1 with TRBJ2-7, with D perhaps TRBD1 or TRBD2 (5 bases each). The input for sequencing was peripheral blood, taken 28 days after the second AZD1222 dose. The sequence was obtained from an adult who received the AZD1222 COVID-19 vaccine. This chain's CDR3 is CASTLGTASYEQYF. The CDR3 DNA reads TGCGCCAGCACCCTCGGGACGGCATCCTACGAGCAGTACTTC.